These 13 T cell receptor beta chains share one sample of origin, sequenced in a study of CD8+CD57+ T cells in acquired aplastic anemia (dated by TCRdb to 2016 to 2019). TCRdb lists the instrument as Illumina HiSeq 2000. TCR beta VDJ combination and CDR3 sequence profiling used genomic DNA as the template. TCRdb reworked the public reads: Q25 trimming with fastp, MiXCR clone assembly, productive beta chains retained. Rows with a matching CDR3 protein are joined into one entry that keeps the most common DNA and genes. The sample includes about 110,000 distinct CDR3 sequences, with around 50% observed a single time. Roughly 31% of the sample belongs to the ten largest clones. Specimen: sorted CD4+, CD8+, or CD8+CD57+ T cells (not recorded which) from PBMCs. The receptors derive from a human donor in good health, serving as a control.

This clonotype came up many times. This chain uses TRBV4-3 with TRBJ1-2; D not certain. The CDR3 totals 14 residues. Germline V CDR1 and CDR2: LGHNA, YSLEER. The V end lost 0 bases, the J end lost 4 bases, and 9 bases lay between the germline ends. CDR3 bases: TGCGCCAGCAGCCAAGATTACGGAGTCTATGGCTACACCTTC. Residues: CASSQDYGVYGYTF.

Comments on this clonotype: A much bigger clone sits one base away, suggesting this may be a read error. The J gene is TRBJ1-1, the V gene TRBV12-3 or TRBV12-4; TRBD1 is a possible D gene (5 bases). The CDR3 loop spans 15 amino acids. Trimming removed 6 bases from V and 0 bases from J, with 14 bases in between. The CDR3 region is CASRIKRGMNTEAFF. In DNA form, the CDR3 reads TGTGCCAGCAGGATTAAAAGGGGTATGAACACTGAAGCTTTCTTT.

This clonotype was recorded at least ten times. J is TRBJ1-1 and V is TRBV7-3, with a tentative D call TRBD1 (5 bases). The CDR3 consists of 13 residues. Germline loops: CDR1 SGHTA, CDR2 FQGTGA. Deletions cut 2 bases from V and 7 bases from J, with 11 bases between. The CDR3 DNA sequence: TGTGCCAGCAGCTTAGGGACGAGGAATGAAGCTTTCTTT. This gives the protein CASSLGTRNEAFF.

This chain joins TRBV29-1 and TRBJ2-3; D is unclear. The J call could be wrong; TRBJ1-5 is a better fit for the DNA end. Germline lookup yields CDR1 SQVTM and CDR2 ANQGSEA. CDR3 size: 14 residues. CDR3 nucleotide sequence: TGCAGCGTTGTAACTAGCGGGTGCACAGATACGCAGCATTTT. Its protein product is CSVVTSGCTDTQHF.

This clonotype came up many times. The CDR3 here is CASSQDPPSSYNSPLHF. In DNA, the CDR3 is TGCGCCAGCAGCCAGGACCCACCTAGCTCCTATAATTCACCCCTCCACTTT. The V and J genes are TRBV4-1 and TRBJ1-6; D is unresolved. The CDR3 is made up of 17 amino acids. Germline V gene lookup returns CDR1 MGHRA and CDR2 YSYEKL. V was cut by 3 bases and J by 0 bases, with 12 bases left in between.

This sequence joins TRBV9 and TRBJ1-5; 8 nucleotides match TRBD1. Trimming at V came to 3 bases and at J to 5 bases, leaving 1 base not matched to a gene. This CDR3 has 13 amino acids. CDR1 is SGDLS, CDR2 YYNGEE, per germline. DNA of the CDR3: TGTGCCAGCAGCGCGACAGGGGATCAGCCCCAGCATTTT. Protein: CASSATGDQPQHF.

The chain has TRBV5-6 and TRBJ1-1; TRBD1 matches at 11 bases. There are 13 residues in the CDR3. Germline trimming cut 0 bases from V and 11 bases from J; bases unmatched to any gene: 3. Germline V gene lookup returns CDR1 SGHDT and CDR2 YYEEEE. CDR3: CASSLGTGGDAFF. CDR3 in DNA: TGTGCCAGCAGCTTGGGGACAGGGGGCGATGCTTTCTTT.

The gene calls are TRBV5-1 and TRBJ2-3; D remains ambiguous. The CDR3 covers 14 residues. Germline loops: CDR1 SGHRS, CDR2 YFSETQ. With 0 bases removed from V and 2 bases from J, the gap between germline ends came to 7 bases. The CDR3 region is CASSLESPTDTQYF. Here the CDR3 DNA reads TGCGCCAGCAGCTTGGAATCTCCCACAGATACGCAGTATTTT.

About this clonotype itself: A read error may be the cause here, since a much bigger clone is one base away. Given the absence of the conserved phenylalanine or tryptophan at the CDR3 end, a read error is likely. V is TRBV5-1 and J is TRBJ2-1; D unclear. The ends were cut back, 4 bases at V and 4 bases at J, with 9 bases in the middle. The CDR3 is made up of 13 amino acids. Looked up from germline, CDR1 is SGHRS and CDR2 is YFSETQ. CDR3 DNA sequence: TGCGCCAGCAGCCCTGGACGATACAATGAGCAGTTCCTC. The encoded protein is CASSPGRYNEQFL.

Here the CDR3 reads CASSQGEQYF. The CDR3 coding sequence is TGTGCCAGCAGTCAGGGCGAGCAGTACTTC. This sequence joins TRBV2 and TRBJ2-7, with D possibly TRBD1 on 5 matching bases. The V and J ends lost 5 bases and 6 bases respectively, with 5 bases between them. The germline gives CDR1 SNHLY, CDR2 FYNNEI. The CDR3 runs to 10 residues.

The chain's CDR3 is CASNRGWAYGYTF. The DNA of the CDR3 is TGTGCCAGCAATAGAGGGTGGGCCTATGGCTACACCTTC. The J gene is TRBJ1-2, the V gene TRBV19; D is unresolved. V was pared by 9 bases and J by 4 bases, with 15 bases between. CDR1 and CDR2 from the germline V gene are LNHDA and SQIVND (reference sequence). The CDR3 contains 13 residues. Combining the CDR3 with reference TRBV19 and TRBJ1-2 gives the whole variable domain DGGITQSPKYLFRKEGQNVTLSCEQNLNHDAMYWYRQDPGQGLRLIYYSQIVNDFQKGDIAEGYSVSREKKESFPLTVTSAQKNPTAFYLCASNRGWAYGYTFGSGTRLTVV.

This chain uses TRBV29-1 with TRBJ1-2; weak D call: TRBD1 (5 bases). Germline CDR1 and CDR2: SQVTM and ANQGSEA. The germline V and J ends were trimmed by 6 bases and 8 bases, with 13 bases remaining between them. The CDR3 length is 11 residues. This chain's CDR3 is CSVGGERGYTF. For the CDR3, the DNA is TGCAGCGTCGGGGGGGAAAGAGGCTACACCTTC.

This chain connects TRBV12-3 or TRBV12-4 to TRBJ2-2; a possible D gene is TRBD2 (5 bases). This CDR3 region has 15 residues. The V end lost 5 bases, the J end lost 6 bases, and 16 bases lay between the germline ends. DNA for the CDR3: TGTGCCAGCAGTCCGGGATATGAGACTGCCGGGGAGCTGTTTTTT. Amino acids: CASSPGYETAGELFF.